This T cell receptor (beta chain) is from a study of a mutant IDH1 vaccine in newly diagnosed glioma. Time point given: week 11, during vaccination. Every single dose of the vaccine, 300 ug of mutant IDH1 20-mer peptide, came with topical imiquimod. Germline-derived CDR1 and CDR2 are KGHSH and LQKENI. The CDR3 contains 11 residues. The V gene lost 3 bases and the J gene lost 1 base, with 0 bases spanning the gap. Clones were sequenced by immunoSEQ multiplex PCR, and TCRdb holds only the in-frame ones, with some missing. Here the sample spans roughly 30,000 clones, around 82% being singletons. In the case of this clone: Its antigen remains unidentified.

The specimen comprised PBMCs, sampled from a glioma patient whose treatment included an IDH1 peptide vaccine. The chain joins TRBV18 to TRBJ2-5; D call uncertain. This TCR came from a man aged 25-45 years with glioma. CDR3 residues: CASSPQETQYF. For the CDR3, the DNA is TGTGCCAGCTCACCCCAAGAGACCCAGTACTTC.